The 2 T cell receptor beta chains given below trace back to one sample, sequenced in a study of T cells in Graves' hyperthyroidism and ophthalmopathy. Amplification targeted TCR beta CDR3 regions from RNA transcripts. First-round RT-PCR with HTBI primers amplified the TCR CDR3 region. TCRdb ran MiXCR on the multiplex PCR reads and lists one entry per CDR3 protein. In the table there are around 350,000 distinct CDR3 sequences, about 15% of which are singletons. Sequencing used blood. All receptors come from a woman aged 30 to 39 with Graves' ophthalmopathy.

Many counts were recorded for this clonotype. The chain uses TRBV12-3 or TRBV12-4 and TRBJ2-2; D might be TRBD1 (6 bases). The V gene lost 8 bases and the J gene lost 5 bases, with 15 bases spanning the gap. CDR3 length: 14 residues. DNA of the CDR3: TGTGCCAGCTCCCCCGGGACACATACCGGGGAGCTGTTTTTT. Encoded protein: CASSPGTHTGELFF.

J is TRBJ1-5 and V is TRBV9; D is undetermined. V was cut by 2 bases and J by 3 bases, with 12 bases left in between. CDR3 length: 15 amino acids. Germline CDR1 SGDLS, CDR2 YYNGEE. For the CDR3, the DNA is TGTGCCAGCAGCGTGAATGGGCAGGACAATCAGCCCCAGCATTTT. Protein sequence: CASSVNGQDNQPQHF.